The sequence of this T cell receptor beta chain was determined in a study of T cells after yellow fever vaccination. TCRdb itself ran the 5' RACE reads through MiXCR, one entry per CDR3 protein. The table has under 250,000 distinct CDR3 sequences, 6.9% seen once; the top ten hold approximately 0.84%. The CDR3 covers 15 residues. V lost 5 bases, J lost 6 bases, and 23 bases lay in between. CDR1 and CDR2 from the germline V gene are SQVTM and ANQGSEA. This clonotype was recorded at least ten times. This specimen consisted of CD4+ T cells sorted from PBMCs, obtained 15 days after the yellow fever booster vaccination. The clonotype was recovered from a man aged 25 to 40 who received the YFV17D yellow fever vaccine. J is TRBJ2-7 and V is TRBV29-1; possible D gene TRBD2, 6 bases. This chain's CDR3 is CSVKKRTGRGSEQYF. CDR3 DNA: TGCAGCGTTAAGAAACGTACGGGCCGGGGGAGCGAGCAGTACTTC.